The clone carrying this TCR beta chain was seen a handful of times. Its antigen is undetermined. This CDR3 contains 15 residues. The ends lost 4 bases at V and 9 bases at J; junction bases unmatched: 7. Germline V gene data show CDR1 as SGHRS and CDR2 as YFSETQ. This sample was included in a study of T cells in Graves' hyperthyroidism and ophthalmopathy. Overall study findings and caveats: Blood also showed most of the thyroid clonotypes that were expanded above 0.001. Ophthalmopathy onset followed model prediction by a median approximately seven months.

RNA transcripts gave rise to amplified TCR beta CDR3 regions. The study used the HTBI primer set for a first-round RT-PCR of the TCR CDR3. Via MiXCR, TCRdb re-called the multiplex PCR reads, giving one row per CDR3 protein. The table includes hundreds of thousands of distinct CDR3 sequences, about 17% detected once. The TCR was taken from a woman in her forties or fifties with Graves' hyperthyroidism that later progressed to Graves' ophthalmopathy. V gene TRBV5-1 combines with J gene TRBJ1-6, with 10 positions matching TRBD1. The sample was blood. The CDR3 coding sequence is TGCGCCAGCAGCCCGGAGGGGACAGGGGTTTCACCCCTCCACTTT. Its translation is CASSPEGTGVSPLHF.